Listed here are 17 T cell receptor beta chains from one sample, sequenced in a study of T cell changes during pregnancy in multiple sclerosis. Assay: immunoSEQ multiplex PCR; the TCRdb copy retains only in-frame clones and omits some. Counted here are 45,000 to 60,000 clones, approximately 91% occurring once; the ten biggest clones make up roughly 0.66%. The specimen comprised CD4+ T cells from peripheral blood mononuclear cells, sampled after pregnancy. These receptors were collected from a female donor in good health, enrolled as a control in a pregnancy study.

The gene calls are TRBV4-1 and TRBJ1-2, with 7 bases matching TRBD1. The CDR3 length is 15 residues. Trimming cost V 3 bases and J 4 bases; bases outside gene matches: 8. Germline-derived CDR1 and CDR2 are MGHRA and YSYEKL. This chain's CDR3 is CASSQAGTEAYGYTF. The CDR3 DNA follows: TGCGCCAGCAGCCAGGCCGGGACAGAAGCCTATGGCTACACCTTC.

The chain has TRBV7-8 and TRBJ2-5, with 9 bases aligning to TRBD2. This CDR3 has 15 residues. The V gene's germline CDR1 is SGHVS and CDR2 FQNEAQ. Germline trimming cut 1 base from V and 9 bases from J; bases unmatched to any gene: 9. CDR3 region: CASSLERGVRRAQYF. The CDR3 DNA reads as TGTGCCAGCAGCTTAGAGCGGGGGGTCCGTCGAGCCCAGTACTTC.

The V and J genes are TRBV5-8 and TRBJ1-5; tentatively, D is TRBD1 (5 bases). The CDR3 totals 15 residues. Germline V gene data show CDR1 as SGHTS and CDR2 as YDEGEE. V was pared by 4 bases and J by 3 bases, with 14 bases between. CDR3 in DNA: TGTGCCAGCAGCAGGGAGGGGTTGGACAATCAGCCCCAGCATTTT. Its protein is CASSREGLDNQPQHF.

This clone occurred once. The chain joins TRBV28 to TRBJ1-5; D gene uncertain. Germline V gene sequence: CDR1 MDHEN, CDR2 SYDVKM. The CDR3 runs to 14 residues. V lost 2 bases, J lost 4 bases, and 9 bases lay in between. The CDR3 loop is CASSLVPDNQPQHF. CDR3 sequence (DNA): TGTGCCAGCAGTTTAGTGCCAGATAATCAGCCCCAGCATTTT. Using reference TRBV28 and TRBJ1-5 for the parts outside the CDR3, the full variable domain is DVKVTQSSRYLVKRTGEKVFLECVQDMDHENMFWYRQDPGLGLRLIYFSYDVKMKEKGDIPEGYSVSREKKERFSLILESASTNQTSMYLCASSLVPDNQPQHFGDGTRLSIL.

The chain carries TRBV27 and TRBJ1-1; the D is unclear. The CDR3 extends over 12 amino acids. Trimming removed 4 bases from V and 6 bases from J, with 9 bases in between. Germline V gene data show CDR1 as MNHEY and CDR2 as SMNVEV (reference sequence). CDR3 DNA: TGTGCCAGCAGTTCATTAGGAGCTGAAGCTTTCTTT. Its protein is CASSSLGAEAFF.

DNA for the CDR3: TGCGCCAGCAGCCAAGATGCGGTTCTACGTAGCTCCTACAATGAGCAGTTCTTC. Protein: CASSQDAVLRSSYNEQFF. The chain links TRBV4-1 to TRBJ2-1; D is unresolved. Per the germline V gene, CDR1 is MGHRA and CDR2 is YSYEKL. The CDR3 is 18 residues long. Trimming took off 0 bases at V and 0 bases at J, with 15 bases between the two ends.

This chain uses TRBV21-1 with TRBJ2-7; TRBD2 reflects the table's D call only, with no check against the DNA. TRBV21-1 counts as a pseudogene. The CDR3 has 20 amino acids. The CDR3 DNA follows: TGTGCCAGCAGCAGGGATATAGGGACTAGCGGGAGTTCTACGGGGTACGAGCAGTACTTC. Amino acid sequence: CASSRDIGTSGSSTGYEQYF.

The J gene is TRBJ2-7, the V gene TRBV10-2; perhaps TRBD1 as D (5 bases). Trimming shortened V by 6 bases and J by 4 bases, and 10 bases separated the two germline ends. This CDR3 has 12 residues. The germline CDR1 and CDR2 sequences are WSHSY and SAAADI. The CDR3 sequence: CASRSPGYEQYF. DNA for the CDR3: TGCGCCAGCAGGAGTCCAGGGTACGAGCAGTACTTC.

The CDR3 region has the DNA TGTGCCAGCAGTGACCTCGAGCAGTACTTC. Its protein product is CASSDLEQYF. The chain employs TRBV6-1 and TRBJ2-7; D ambiguous. CDR1 is MNHNS, CDR2 SASEGT, per germline. V was cut by 3 bases and J by 6 bases, with 3 bases left in between. CDR3 size: 10 residues.

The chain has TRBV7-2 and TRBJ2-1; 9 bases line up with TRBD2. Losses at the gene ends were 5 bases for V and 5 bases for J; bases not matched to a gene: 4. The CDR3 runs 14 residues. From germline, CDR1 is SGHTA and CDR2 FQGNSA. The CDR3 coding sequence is TGTGCCAGCAGCACCCCTAGCGGGAACAATGAGCAGTTCTTC. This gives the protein CASSTPSGNNEQFF.

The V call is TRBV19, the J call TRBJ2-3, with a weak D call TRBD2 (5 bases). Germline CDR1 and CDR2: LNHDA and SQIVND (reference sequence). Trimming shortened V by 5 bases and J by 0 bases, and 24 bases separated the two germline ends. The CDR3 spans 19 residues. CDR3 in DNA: TGTGCCAGTAGTCTAGGATTGAGCGGATCGACGGGTAGCACAGATACGCAGTATTTT. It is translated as CASSLGLSGSTGSTDTQYF.

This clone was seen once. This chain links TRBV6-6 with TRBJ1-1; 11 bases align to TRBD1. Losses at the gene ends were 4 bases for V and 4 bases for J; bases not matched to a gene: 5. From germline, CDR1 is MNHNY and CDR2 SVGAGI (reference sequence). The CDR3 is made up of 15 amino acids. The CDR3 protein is CASSSPGQGVTEAFF. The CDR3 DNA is TGTGCCAGCAGTTCCCCGGGACAGGGGGTCACTGAAGCTTTCTTT.

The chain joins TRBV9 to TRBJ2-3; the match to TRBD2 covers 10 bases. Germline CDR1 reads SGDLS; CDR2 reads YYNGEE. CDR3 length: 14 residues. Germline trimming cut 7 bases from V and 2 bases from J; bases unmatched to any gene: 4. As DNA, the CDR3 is TGTGCCAGCGGACTAGCGGACAACACAGATACGCAGTATTTT. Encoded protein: CASGLADNTDTQYF.

Here the CDR3 reads CASTAGTSGYEQYF. The CDR3, as DNA: TGTGCCAGCACCGCCGGGACTAGCGGCTACGAGCAGTACTTC. The chain uses TRBV6-1 and TRBJ2-7; 11 nucleotides align to TRBD2. Germline CDR1 reads MNHNS; CDR2 reads SASEGT. J lost 3 bases, V lost 7 bases, and 5 bases had no gene match. There are 14 residues in the CDR3.

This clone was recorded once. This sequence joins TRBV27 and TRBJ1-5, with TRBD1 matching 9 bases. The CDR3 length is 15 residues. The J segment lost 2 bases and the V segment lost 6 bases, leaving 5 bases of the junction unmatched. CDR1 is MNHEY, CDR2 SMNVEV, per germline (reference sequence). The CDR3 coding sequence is TGTGCCAGCAGAGACACAGGGGGCGGCAATCAGCCCCAGCATTTT. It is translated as CASRDTGGGNQPQHF.

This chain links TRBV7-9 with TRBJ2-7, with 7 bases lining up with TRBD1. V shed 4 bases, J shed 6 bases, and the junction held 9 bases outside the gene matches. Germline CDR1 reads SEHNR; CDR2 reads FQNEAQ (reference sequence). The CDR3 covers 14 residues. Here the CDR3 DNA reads TGTGCCAGCAGCTCCGACAGGGCGTCCGGCGAGCAGTACTTC. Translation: CASSSDRASGEQYF.

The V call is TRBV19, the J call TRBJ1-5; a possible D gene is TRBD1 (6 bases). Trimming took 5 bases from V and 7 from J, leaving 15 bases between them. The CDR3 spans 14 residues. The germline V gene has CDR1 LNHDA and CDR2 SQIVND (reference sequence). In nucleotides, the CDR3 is TGTGCCAGTAGTCTCTCACAGGGAAGGCAGCCCCAGCATTTT. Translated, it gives CASSLSQGRQPQHF.